The 5 T cell receptor beta chains below were found in one sample sequenced in a study of cytomegalovirus exposure and HLA in healthy donors. A multiplex PCR was run with 60 Vbeta primers and 13 Jbeta primers. Using immunoSEQ multiplex PCR, the repertoire was profiled, and TCRdb retains in-frame clones only, with some absent. Of about 110,000 clones detected, approximately 67% appear once; the ten largest clones hold about 7.7%. Material: PBMCs. These receptors were taken from a man aged 18 to 30 in good health and CMV-seropositive.

The CDR3 reads CASSGQGLREAFF. DNA for the CDR3: TGTGCCAGCAGTGGACAGGGGCTACGTGAAGCTTTCTTT. The V gene is TRBV2, the J gene TRBJ1-1; 8 bases match TRBD1. The CDR3 covers 13 residues. Unmatched junction bases numbered 5, after V lost 4 bases and J lost 7 bases. The germline V gene encodes CDR1 SNHLY and CDR2 FYNNEI.

V is TRBV7-2 and J is TRBJ2-7; tentative D call: TRBD2 (6 bases). This CDR3 contains 14 residues. Germline CDR1 SGHTA, CDR2 FQGNSA. V was shortened by 4 bases and J by 0 bases, with 10 bases between the two germline ends. As DNA, the CDR3 is TGTGCCAGCAGCTCAGGGAGGAGCTCCTACGAGCAGTACTTC. As protein: CASSSGRSSYEQYF.

The V gene is TRBV4-1, the J gene TRBJ1-4; no clear D. The CDR3 sequence is 16 residues long. Trimming removed 1 base at V and 5 bases at J, with 14 bases between. Germline CDR1 and CDR2: MGHRA and YSYEKL. CDR3 residues: CASSQGLPVGNEKLFF. CDR3 DNA: TGCGCCAGCAGCCAAGGCCTTCCGGTCGGGAATGAAAAACTGTTTTTT.

This clone was detected once. The rearrangement links TRBV11-2 to TRBJ2-7; a weak D match, TRBD1 (5 bases). Germline values: CDR1 SGHAT, CDR2 FQNNGV. The CDR3 is made up of 15 amino acids. Trimming took 0 bases from V and 2 from J, leaving 11 bases between them. CDR3 sequence (DNA): TGTGCCAGCAGCTTAGATCGGACACTACCCTACGAGCAGTACGTC. It yields the protein CASSLDRTLPYEQYV.

This clone was picked up a small number of times. The rearrangement links TRBV6-1 to TRBJ1-1; D is uncertain. This CDR3 comprises 11 residues. Germline V gene sequence: CDR1 MNHNS, CDR2 SASEGT. The V and J ends lost 7 bases and 1 base respectively, with 4 bases between them. The CDR3 reads CASIGNTEAFF. The CDR3 DNA reads TGTGCCAGCATCGGGAACACTGAAGCTTTCTTT.